The source of this TCR beta chain is a study of vaccination effects on CD4 cells after COVID-19. Across the whole study: Wells containing approximately 2 million PBMC each were cultured with 10 IU/ml IL-2 and 10 ug/ml peptides.

V gave up 5 bases and J gave up 5 bases; unmatched junction bases: 6. This CDR3 has 15 amino acids. CDR1 and CDR2 from the germline V gene are SGHTA and FQGNSA. Concerning this clone: Its specificity is not known.

The repertoire was sequenced with immunoSEQ multiplex PCR; TCRdb's copy has only in-frame clones and lacks some. The sample gives tens of thousands of clones, 75% to 80% of which show up once; roughly 2% is in the top ten. Having been cultured for less than 12 days, the cells underwent CD4+ T cell isolation. Vaccinated recipients, who were negative for nucleocapsid antibodies, had no history of SARS-CoV-2 infection. The specimen was CD4+ T cells from PBMCs cultured without peptide, collected before COVID-19 vaccination. This receptor was obtained from a human donor who received a COVID-19 vaccine. V gene TRBV7-2 combines with J gene TRBJ2-5, with 12 positions matching TRBD2. The CDR3 sequence: CASSPTSGGPETQYF. As DNA, the CDR3 is TGTGCCAGCAGCCCGACTAGCGGGGGACCGGAGACCCAGTACTTC.